The clone carrying this T cell receptor (beta chain) has just one count. Its antigen is unidentified. Sequencing relied on a cDNA template that was reverse transcribed from extracted RNA. Profiled with immunoSEQ multiplex PCR; TCRdb holds only in-frame clones, not every one. The sample yields fewer than 150,000 clones, about four fifths seen once. This record comes from a study of CD8+ T cells in alopecia areata. Study information: For the treated group, dosing was oral tofacitinib at 5 to 10 mg twice daily. Disease severity was quantified as SALT score of affected scalp area. The study's findings and limits: Treatment with tofacitinib significantly lowered scalp clonality and reduced expanded CD8+ clones among the top 100.

Treatment noted: oral pan-JAK inhibitor, 5-10 mg twice daily. Germline CDR1 SGHTA, CDR2 FQGNSA. The CDR3 is 13 residues long. Between the trimmed V and J ends, which lost 5 bases and 6 bases, there was a span of 11 bases. The chain combines TRBV7-2 with TRBJ2-1; TRBD2 is a possible D gene (6 bases). The material sequenced was CD8+ T cells sorted from blood, taken at week 4, from a patient treated with tofacitinib. This receptor was identified in a human donor with alopecia areata. CDR3 DNA: TGTGCCAGCAGCCCAGGGACTTTCAATGAGCAGTTCTTC. Protein sequence: CASSPGTFNEQFF.